The source of this T cell receptor (beta chain) is a study of beta chain features in type 1 diabetes. Study-wide context: There was similarity between patients and healthy donors in age, gender and cell yields. Study outcomes and limitations: Patients with Type 1 diabetes showed moderately but significantly shorter TCRB CDR3s in all four CD4+ subsets. HLA influence on TCRB rearrangement stayed unresolved here.

Every bit of the isolated RNA underwent reverse transcription, so sequencing read expressed TCRB transcripts. Sequencing of naive, central memory and regulatory T cell samples gave an average of about 3.57 million reads. Profiled with immunoSEQ multiplex PCR; TCRdb holds only in-frame clones, not every one. The profile shows 200,000 to 300,000 clones, roughly 11% of them singletons. Of note for this clone: The antigen is unknown.

V lost 7 bases to trimming and J lost 4 bases, with 19 bases between them. Germline-derived CDR1 and CDR2 are MGHRA and YSYEKL. CDR3 length: 15 amino acids. The chain uses TRBV4-1 and TRBJ1-1, with D maybe TRBD1 (5 bases). Sequencing was carried out using naive CD4+ T cells from blood. The clonotype originates from a man aged 25 to 40 with type 1 diabetes. In DNA, the CDR3 is TGCGCCAGCACGGGGGAGCCCACCTCATTCACTGAAGCTTTCTTT. This translates into CASTGEPTSFTEAFF.